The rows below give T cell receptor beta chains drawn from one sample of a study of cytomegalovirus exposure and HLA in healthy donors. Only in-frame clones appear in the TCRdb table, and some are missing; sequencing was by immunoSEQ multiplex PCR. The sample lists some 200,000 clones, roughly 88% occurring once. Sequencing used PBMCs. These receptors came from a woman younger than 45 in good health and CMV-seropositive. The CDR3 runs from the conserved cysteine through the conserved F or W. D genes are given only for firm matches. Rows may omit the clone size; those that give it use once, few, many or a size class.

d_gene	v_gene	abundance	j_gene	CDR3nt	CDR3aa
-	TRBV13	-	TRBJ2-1	TGTGCCAGCAGCTTAGTGGGTGGGAGCCGGTACAATGAGCAGTTCTTC	CASSLVGGSRYNEQFF
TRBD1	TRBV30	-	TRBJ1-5	TGTGCCTGGAGTGTAGGGACAGCGGGGGAGCCCCAGCATTTT	CAWSVGTAGEPQHF
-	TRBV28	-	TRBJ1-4	TGTGCCAGCTCTTCCGGGAAGGGAGAAAAACTGTTTTTT	CASSSGKGEKLFF
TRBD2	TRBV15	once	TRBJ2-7	TGTGCCACCAGCAGACCTAGCGGCTCCTACGAGCAGTACTTC	CATSRPSGSYEQYF
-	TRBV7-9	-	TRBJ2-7	TGTGCCAGCAGCTTACCTGCGTCCTACGAGCAGTACTTC	CASSLPASYEQYF
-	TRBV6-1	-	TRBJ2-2	TGTGCCAGCAGTGAGACTGCTCTAAACACCGGGGAGCTGTTTTTT	CASSETALNTGELFF
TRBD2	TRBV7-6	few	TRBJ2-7	TGTGCCAGCAGCAATAGCGGGAGGGTTTCCTACGAGCAGTACTTC	CASSNSGRVSYEQYF
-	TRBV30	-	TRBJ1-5	TGTGCCTGGACGAGAGGAGGCGGCAATCAGCCCCAGCATTTT	CAWTRGGGNQPQHF
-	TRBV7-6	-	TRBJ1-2	TGTGCCAGCAGCTTCGATTCGGACAGTCAATATGGCTACACCTTC	CASSFDSDSQYGYTF
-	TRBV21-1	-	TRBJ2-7	TGTGCCAGCAGTCCGAACGGCAAGGAGGGCAGGGGGAACAGGGGCTACGAGCAGTACTTC	CASSPNGKEGRGNRGYEQYF
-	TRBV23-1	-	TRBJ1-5	TGCGCCAGCAGCCAATCGAGGTCTAACCGGGGACTCGCGAATCAGCCCCAGCATTTT	CASSQSRSNRGLANQPQHF
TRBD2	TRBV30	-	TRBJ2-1	TGTGCCTGGAGTGTGGGCGGGAGGGCCGGCAATGAGCAGTTCTTC	CAWSVGGRAGNEQFF
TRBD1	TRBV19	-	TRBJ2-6	TGTGCCAGTAGGCGGACAGGGTTAGGTGCTGGGGCCAACGTCCTGACTTTC	CASRRTGLGAGANVLTF
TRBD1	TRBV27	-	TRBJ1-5	TGTGCCAGCAGTGCAGACAGGGACAATCAGCCCCAGCATTTT	CASSADRDNQPQHF
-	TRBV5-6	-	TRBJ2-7	TGTGCCAGCAGCTTGATCGACAGGCCCACCTACGAGCAGTACTTC	CASSLIDRPTYEQYF
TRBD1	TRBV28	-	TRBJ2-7	TGTGCCAGCAGTTTATGGGTCGACAGGGACAGCTCCTACGAGCAGTACTTC	CASSLWVDRDSSYEQYF